One sample yielded the 28 T cell receptor beta chains listed below, sequenced in a study of T-cell memory formation after mild COVID-19. MiXCR was run by TCRdb on the 5' RACE reads, yielding one entry per CDR3 protein. Altogether around 100,000 distinct CDR3 sequences are present, about a fifth being singletons, with the ten largest covering roughly 40%. The sample comprised PBMCs or a T cell subset sorted from them (not recorded which). Every receptor here comes from a man aged 18 to 29 who had mild COVID-19 (a few samples of this study predate the infection). Cell type and time point are not known.

This clonotype has a handful of counts. This chain links TRBV7-9 with TRBJ1-2; D possibly corresponds to TRBD1 (5 bases). This CDR3 is built from 14 residues. The germline V gene encodes CDR1 SEHNR and CDR2 FQNEAQ (reference sequence). V lost 5 bases to trimming and J lost 2 bases, with 12 bases between them. CDR3 nucleotides: TGTGCCAGCAGCGGAACGGGGGTAAACTATGGCTACACCTTC. It codes for CASSGTGVNYGYTF.

V and J are TRBV5-1 and TRBJ2-7; possibly TRBD1 for D (6 bases). Germline-derived CDR1 and CDR2 are SGHRS and YFSETQ. V shed 1 base and J shed 3 bases, with 29 bases lying between them. This CDR3 has 20 residues. The CDR3 loop is CASSLRLYDRPNPFGYEQYF. CDR3 DNA: TGCGCCAGCAGCTTGCGGCTCTACGACAGGCCGAACCCATTTGGCTACGAGCAGTACTTC.

This clonotype was seen a few times. The chain uses TRBV5-1 and TRBJ2-7; 8 nucleotides line up with TRBD1. V was clipped by 2 bases and J by 1 base; unmatched bases: 14. Germline V gene sequence: CDR1 SGHRS, CDR2 YFSETQ. The length of the CDR3 is 18 residues. CDR3 sequence (DNA): TGCGCCAGCAGCTTAAGACAGGGGACCCGGGACTCTTCCTACGAGCAGTACTTC. Protein product: CASSLRQGTRDSSYEQYF.

The chain recombines TRBV5-1 with TRBJ1-1; D is uncertain. Germline loops: CDR1 SGHRS, CDR2 YFSETQ. Trimming removed 4 bases at V and 3 bases at J, with 10 bases between. The CDR3 is 13 amino acids. The CDR3 DNA sequence: TGCGCCAGCAGCCGGAGTGCGGACACTGAAGCTTTCTTT. Translation gives CASSRSADTEAFF. The complete variable domain, with remaining parts taken from reference TRBV5-1 and TRBJ1-1, reads KAGVTQTPRYLIKTRGQQVTLSCSPISGHRSVSWYQQTPGQGLQFLFEYFSETQRNKGNFPGRFSGRQFSNSRSEMNVSTLELGDSALYLCASSRSADTEAFFGQGTRLTVV.

The chain has TRBV2 and TRBJ2-2; D gene ambiguous. The CDR3 length is 15 residues. Trimming left V 0 bases short and J 5 bases short, with 10 bases between. Per germline, CDR1 SNHLY and CDR2 FYNNEI. CDR3 nucleotides: TGTGCCAGCAGTGAAGCGCGAATGGGGACCGGGGAGCTGTTTTTT. Translated, it gives CASSEARMGTGELFF.

This clonotype was detected only once. The chain is built from TRBV10-3 and TRBJ2-6, with TRBD1 identical over 11 bases. The CDR3 has 16 amino acids. In germline, CDR1 is ENHRY, CDR2 SYGVKD. Losses at the gene ends were 6 bases for V and 1 base for J; bases not matched to a gene: 2. For the CDR3, the DNA is TGTGCCATCAGGGGGGACAGGGGGTCTGGGGCCAACGTCCTGACTTTC. It specifies CAIRGDRGSGANVLTF.

The CDR3 is CSVEERAEGWETQYF. CDR3 coding DNA: TGCAGCGTTGAAGAGCGGGCGGAGGGGTGGGAGACCCAGTACTTC. The genes are TRBV29-1 and TRBJ2-5; a possible D gene is TRBD2 (6 bases). This CDR3 has 15 residues. V lost 0 bases to trimming and J lost 5 bases, with 16 bases between them. Germline V gene lookup returns CDR1 SQVTM and CDR2 ANQGSEA.

This clonotype was counted ten times or more. This chain uses TRBV3-1 with TRBJ2-5, with 10 bases that match TRBD2. This CDR3 is 14 amino acids long. The germline V gene encodes CDR1 LGHDT and CDR2 YNNKEL (reference sequence). J was trimmed by 5 bases and V by 4 bases; bases with no gene match: 4. CDR3 amino acids: CASSPTSGAETQYF. Written as DNA, the CDR3 is TGTGCCAGCAGCCCCACTAGCGGGGCCGAGACCCAGTACTTC.

This clonotype is a singleton in its sample. The chain carries TRBV28 and TRBJ2-1; D is unclear. The CDR3 has 14 amino acids. Per germline, CDR1 MDHEN and CDR2 SYDVKM. V was shortened by 5 bases and J by 2 bases, with 10 bases between the two germline ends. The CDR3 DNA reads as TGTGCCAGCAGTCAACATCCTGCCTACAATGAGCAGTTCTTC. Protein sequence: CASSQHPAYNEQFF.

V usage is TRBV4-2 and J usage is TRBJ2-2; D is perhaps TRBD1 or TRBD2 (5 bases each). Germline CDR1 is LGHNA and CDR2 is YNFKEQ. Between the trimmed V and J ends, which lost 0 bases and 5 bases, there was a span of 7 bases. This CDR3 contains 14 residues. CDR3 sequence: CASSQEGPTGELFF. CDR3 nucleotide sequence: TGTGCCAGCAGCCAAGAGGGACCTACCGGGGAGCTGTTTTTT.

The chain joins TRBV7-6 to TRBJ1-2; D ambiguous. V gave up 1 base and J gave up 4 bases, with 10 bases separating them. Germline-derived CDR1 and CDR2 are SGHVS and FNYEAQ. This CDR3 is 14 amino acids long. The CDR3 nucleotides read TGTGCCAGCAGCTTAGGGGCGGGAAGCTATGGCTACACCTTC. Its translation is CASSLGAGSYGYTF.

This clonotype was detected a few times. The chain employs TRBV4-3 and TRBJ2-5; D is possibly TRBD1 (5 bases). The CDR3 has 13 amino acids. From germline, CDR1 is LGHNA and CDR2 YSLEER. V lost 3 bases and J 7 bases, leaving 12 bases between the germline ends. CDR3 nucleotides: TGCGCCAGCAGCCACGAACCCACAGGGACCCAGTACTTC. Its translation: CASSHEPTGTQYF.

This clonotype was recorded a few times. The chain recombines TRBV4-1 with TRBJ2-7; 8 bases are shared with TRBD1. V trimming: 3 bases; J trimming: 3 bases; junction bases outside the gene matches: 7. Germline loops: CDR1 MGHRA, CDR2 YSYEKL. The CDR3 extends over 15 amino acids. CDR3 nucleotide sequence: TGCGCCAGCAGCCATGCGGACAGGGCACTCTACGAGCAGTACTTC. Its translation is CASSHADRALYEQYF.

CDR3 protein: CASSQPPRSEQYF. DNA of the CDR3: TGCGCCAGCAGCCAACCCCCCCGGTCCGAGCAGTACTTC. The chain uses TRBV4-1 and TRBJ2-7; D is uncertain. CDR1 MGHRA and CDR2 YSYEKL come from the germline V gene. The CDR3 has 13 residues. With 2 bases removed from V and 6 bases from J, the gap between germline ends came to 11 bases.

The J gene is TRBJ1-1, the V gene TRBV20-1; 7 bases agree with TRBD1. The V segment lost 6 bases and the J segment 7 bases; nucleotides outside the gene matches: 20. Germline V gene data show CDR1 as DFQATT and CDR2 as SNEGSKA (reference sequence). The CDR3 runs to 16 residues. CDR3 loop: CSAAPPDRPDWGEAFF. CDR3 DNA: TGCAGTGCCGCACCCCCGGACAGGCCGGATTGGGGTGAAGCTTTCTTT.

V usage is TRBV12-3 or TRBV12-4 and J usage is TRBJ1-2; TRBD1 is a possible D gene (5 bases). Trimming removed 6 bases from V and 14 bases from J, with 25 bases in between. CDR3 length: 14 residues. This CDR3 is CASSHTTGPDLGTF. CDR3 DNA sequence: TGTGCCAGCAGCCACACTACAGGACCGGATCTGGGGACCTTC.

The J gene is TRBJ2-1, the V gene TRBV12-3 or TRBV12-4; 7 bases align to TRBD2. With 3 bases clipped from V and 4 bases from J, the junction kept 3 bases outside the gene matches. This CDR3 spans 14 amino acids. Here the CDR3 reads CASSFLAVYNEQFF. The CDR3 region has the DNA TGTGCCAGCAGTTTCCTAGCGGTTTACAATGAGCAGTTCTTC.

The rearrangement joins TRBV29-1 to TRBJ2-7, with 9 positions matching TRBD2. The length of the CDR3 is 14 residues. Losses at the gene ends were 4 bases for V and 3 bases for J; bases not matched to a gene: 7. CDR1 SQVTM and CDR2 ANQGSEA come from the germline V gene. This CDR3 is CSVVSLAGNYEQYF. The DNA for the CDR3 is TGCAGCGTTGTCAGCCTAGCGGGAAACTACGAGCAGTACTTC.

Only a few counts were recorded for this clonotype. The V and J genes are TRBV7-9 and TRBJ2-3; the match to TRBD2 covers 8 bases. The CDR3 is made up of 19 amino acids. The V and J ends lost 3 bases and 2 bases, in that order; junction bases with no gene match: 16. Germline V gene data show CDR1 as SEHNR and CDR2 as FQNEAQ (reference sequence). The CDR3 nucleotides read TGTGCCAGCAGCTTCCTGACTAAGTGGAGCGGGGGCCCCACAGATACGCAGTATTTT. Protein: CASSFLTKWSGGPTDTQYF.

This chain connects TRBV12-3 or TRBV12-4 to TRBJ2-5, with 13 bases that match TRBD2. The CDR3 has 18 residues. Unmatched junction bases numbered 12, after V lost 5 bases and J lost 3 bases. CDR3 amino acids: CASSAGTSGDGGKETQYF. The CDR3 DNA is TGTGCCAGCAGTGCGGGGACTAGCGGGGATGGAGGCAAAGAGACCCAGTACTTC.

The chain is built from TRBV15 and TRBJ2-3; D is uncertain. The germline gives CDR1 LNHNV, CDR2 YYDKDF (reference sequence). The CDR3 covers 14 residues. V gave up 5 bases and J gave up 3 bases, with 12 bases separating them. CDR3 in amino acids: CATSDRGFTDTQYF. In DNA, the CDR3 is TGTGCCACCAGCGACCGAGGTTTTACAGATACGCAGTATTTT.

This clonotype was detected a few times. V is TRBV20-1 and J is TRBJ2-2; the D gene is possibly TRBD2 (6 bases). Trimming stripped 3 bases from V and 5 bases from J, with 10 bases between. The CDR3 extends over 13 amino acids. CDR1 and CDR2 (germline): DFQATT, SNEGSKA (reference sequence). The CDR3 loop reads CSARWLATGELFF. The CDR3 region has the DNA TGCAGTGCTAGGTGGCTAGCGACCGGGGAGCTGTTTTTT.

The chain uses TRBV12-3 or TRBV12-4 and TRBJ2-1, with D possibly matching TRBD2 (5 bases). V was shortened by 5 bases and J by 3 bases, with 11 bases between the two germline ends. CDR3 size: 14 residues. CDR3 region: CASSMAGLYNEQFF. CDR3 in DNA: TGTGCCAGCAGTATGGCGGGCCTCTACAATGAGCAGTTCTTC.

The genes are TRBV6-5 and TRBJ2-3, with D uncertain. This CDR3 region has 14 residues. Trimming took 2 bases from V and 4 from J, leaving 10 bases between them. Germline-derived CDR1 and CDR2 are MNHEY and SVGAGI. CDR3 residues: CASSYGSKADTQYF. CDR3 sequence (DNA): TGTGCCAGCAGTTACGGGTCGAAGGCAGATACGCAGTATTTT.

This rearrangement joins TRBV7-9 to TRBJ1-1; 7 bases are shared with TRBD1. The CDR3 contains 14 residues. CDR1 and CDR2 from the germline V gene are SEHNR and FQNEAQ (reference sequence). V lost 5 bases, J lost 4 bases, and 7 bases stayed unmatched. As DNA, the CDR3 is TGTGCCAGCAGCGAAACAGGGGCGCGCACTGAAGCTTTCTTT. It encodes CASSETGARTEAFF. Drawing the rest from reference TRBV7-9 and TRBJ1-1, the complete variable domain is DTGVSQNPRHKITKRGQNVTFRCDPISEHNRLYWYRQTLGQGPEFLTYFQNEAQLEKSRLLSDRFSAERPKGSFSTLEIQRTEQGDSAMYLCASSETGARTEAFFGQGTRLTVV.

The gene calls are TRBV4-1 and TRBJ2-2; 7 nucleotides align to TRBD2. The V and J ends lost 4 bases and 4 bases, in that order; junction bases with no gene match: 9. The CDR3 sequence is 16 residues long. The V gene's germline CDR1 is MGHRA and CDR2 YSYEKL. The CDR3 DNA reads as TGCGCCAGCAGCCTCAGGGCCAGGGAGGGCACCGGGGAGCTGTTTTTT. Protein sequence: CASSLRAREGTGELFF.

This clonotype was seen a handful of times. This chain joins TRBV7-9 and TRBJ2-3; weak D call: TRBD2 (6 bases). Trimming shortened V by 5 bases and J by 1 base, and 16 bases separated the two germline ends. Germline assignment: CDR1 SEHNR and CDR2 FQNEAQ (reference sequence). The CDR3 runs 16 residues. The CDR3 protein is CASSPPAGQRTDTQYF. The CDR3 DNA follows: TGTGCCAGCAGCCCTCCCGCGGGGCAGCGCACAGATACGCAGTATTTT.

This clonotype turned up a few times. For the CDR3, the DNA is TGTGCCAGCAGCTTAGGGAGCCCCGTTGGTAGGAACAATGAGCAGTTCTTC. It specifies CASSLGSPVGRNNEQFF. The V and J genes are TRBV7-3 and TRBJ2-1, with D perhaps TRBD2 (5 bases). From germline, CDR1 is SGHTA and CDR2 FQGTGA. Trimming took 2 bases from V and 5 from J, leaving 19 bases between them. The CDR3 is 17 amino acids.